The entry that follows covers one T cell receptor beta chain sequence. Its antigen is as yet unknown. The source of the sample is a study of cytomegalovirus exposure and HLA in healthy donors. Study-wide results and limits: Associated with cytomegalovirus, according to the listing, were 150 to 200 TCR beta chains. Under 20,000 TCR beta sequences were associated with HLA alleles at 0.05 false discovery rate in a later analysis. By a later analysis, the bulk of CMV-associated TCR beta chains appeared HLA-restricted. The authors later linked a missense DCLRE1C variant to TCR beta V- and J-gene trimming.

The PCR employed 60 Vbeta primers together with 13 Jbeta primers. Assay used: immunoSEQ multiplex PCR; TCRdb lists only in-frame clones, some missing. The sample records over 250,000 clones, about nine tenths being singletons. Trimming removed 2 bases from V and 4 bases from J, with 9 bases in between. Germline CDR1 and CDR2: KGHSH and LQKENI. This CDR3 region has 14 residues. V gene TRBV18 combines with J gene TRBJ2-1; the D gene is possibly TRBD1 (5 bases). This sequence was found in a man aged 35 to 55 in good health and CMV-seropositive. The sample comprised PBMCs. CDR3 sequence: CASSPGAMYNEQFF. The CDR3 bases are TGTGCCAGCTCACCAGGGGCCATGTACAATGAGCAGTTCTTC.